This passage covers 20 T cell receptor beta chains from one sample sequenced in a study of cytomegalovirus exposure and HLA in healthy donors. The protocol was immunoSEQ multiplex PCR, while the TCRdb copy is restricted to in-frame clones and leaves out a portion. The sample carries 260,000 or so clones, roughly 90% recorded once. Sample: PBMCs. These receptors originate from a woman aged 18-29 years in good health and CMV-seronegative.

The DNA for the CDR3 is TGTGCCAGCAGTCTCACCCGTCGGACAGCTGGAAAACTGTTTTTT. Protein sequence: CASSLTRRTAGKLFF. The chain is built from TRBV28 and TRBJ1-4, with a possible D match to TRBD1 (6 bases). The germline V gene encodes CDR1 MDHEN and CDR2 SYDVKM. V gave up 5 bases and J gave up 10 bases, with 20 bases separating them. The CDR3 is made up of 15 amino acids.

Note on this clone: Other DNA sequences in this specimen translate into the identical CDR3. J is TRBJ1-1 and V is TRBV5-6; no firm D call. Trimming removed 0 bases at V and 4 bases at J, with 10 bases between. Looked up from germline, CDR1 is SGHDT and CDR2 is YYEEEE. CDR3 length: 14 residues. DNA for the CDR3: TGTGCCAGCAGCTTGGGGGAGCGGGCCACTGAAGCTTTCTTT. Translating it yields CASSLGERATEAFF.

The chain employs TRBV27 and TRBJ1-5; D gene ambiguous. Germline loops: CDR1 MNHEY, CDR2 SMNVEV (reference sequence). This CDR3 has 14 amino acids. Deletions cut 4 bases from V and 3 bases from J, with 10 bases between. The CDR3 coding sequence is TGTGCCAGCAGTTATACGGGAATCAATCAGCCCCAGCATTTT. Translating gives CASSYTGINQPQHF.

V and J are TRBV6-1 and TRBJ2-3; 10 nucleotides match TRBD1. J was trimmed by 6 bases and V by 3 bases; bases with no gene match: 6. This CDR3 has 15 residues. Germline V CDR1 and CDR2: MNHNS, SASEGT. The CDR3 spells CASSDLGQGLDTQYF. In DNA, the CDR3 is TGTGCCAGCAGTGACCTGGGACAGGGGTTGGATACGCAGTATTTT.

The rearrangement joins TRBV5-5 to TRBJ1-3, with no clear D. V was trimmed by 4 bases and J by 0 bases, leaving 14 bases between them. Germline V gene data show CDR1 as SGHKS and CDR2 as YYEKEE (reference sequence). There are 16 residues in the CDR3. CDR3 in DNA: TGTGCCAGCAGCGAGACGGTCACAGTCTCTGGAAACACCATATATTTT. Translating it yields CASSETVTVSGNTIYF.

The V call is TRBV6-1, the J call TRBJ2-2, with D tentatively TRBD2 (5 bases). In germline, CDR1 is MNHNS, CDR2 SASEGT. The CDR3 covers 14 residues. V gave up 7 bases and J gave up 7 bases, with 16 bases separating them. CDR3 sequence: CASKVGYEGGELFF. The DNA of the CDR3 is TGTGCCAGCAAGGTCGGGTATGAGGGCGGGGAGCTGTTTTTT.

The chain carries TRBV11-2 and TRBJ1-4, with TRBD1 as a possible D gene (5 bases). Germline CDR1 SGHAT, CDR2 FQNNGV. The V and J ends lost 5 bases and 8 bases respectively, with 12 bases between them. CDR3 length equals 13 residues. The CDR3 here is CASSPGLREKLFF. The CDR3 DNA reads TGTGCCAGCAGCCCGGGACTCCGGGAAAAACTGTTTTTT.

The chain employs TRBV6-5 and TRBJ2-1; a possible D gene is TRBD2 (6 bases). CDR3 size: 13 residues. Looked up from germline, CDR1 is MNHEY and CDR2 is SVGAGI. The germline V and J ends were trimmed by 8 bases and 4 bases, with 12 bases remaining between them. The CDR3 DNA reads TGTGCCAGCGGGGGGACGGTTTACAATGAGCAGTTCTTC. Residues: CASGGTVYNEQFF.

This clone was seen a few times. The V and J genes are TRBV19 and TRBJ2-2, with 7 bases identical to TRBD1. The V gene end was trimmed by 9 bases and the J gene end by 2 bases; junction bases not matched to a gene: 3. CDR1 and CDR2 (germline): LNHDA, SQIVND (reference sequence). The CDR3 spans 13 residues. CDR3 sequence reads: CASDRDNTGELFF. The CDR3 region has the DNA TGTGCCAGCGACAGGGACAACACCGGGGAGCTGTTTTTT.

As DNA, the CDR3 is TGTGCCAGCAGTTACTCGAGCCAGCGGGGGGCTGAAGCTTTCTTT. Translated: CASSYSSQRGAEAFF. V gene TRBV6-6 combines with J gene TRBJ1-1, with TRBD1 as a possible D gene (5 bases). Germline values: CDR1 MNHNY, CDR2 SVGAGI (reference sequence). This CDR3 comprises 15 residues. The V end was cut by 0 bases, the J end by 6 bases, with 14 bases between.

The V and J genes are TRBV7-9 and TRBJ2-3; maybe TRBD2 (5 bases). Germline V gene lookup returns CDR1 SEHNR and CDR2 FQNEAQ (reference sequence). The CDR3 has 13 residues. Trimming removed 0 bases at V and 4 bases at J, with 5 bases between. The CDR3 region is CASSLAGADTQYF. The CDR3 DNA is TGTGCCAGCAGCTTAGCGGGAGCAGATACGCAGTATTTT. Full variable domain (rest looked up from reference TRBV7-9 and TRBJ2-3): DTGVSQNPRHKITKRGQNVTFRCDPISEHNRLYWYRQTLGQGPEFLTYFQNEAQLEKSRLLSDRFSAERPKGSFSTLEIQRTEQGDSAMYLCASSLAGADTQYFGPGTRLTVL.

CDR3 DNA: TGCAGCGGGGGGGGACTAGCGGGTGGGAGGAGGACCTACGAGCAGTACTTC. Amino acids: CSGGGLAGGRRTYEQYF. V usage is TRBV29-1 and J usage is TRBJ2-7, with 12 nucleotides matching TRBD2. The CDR3 is 17 amino acids. CDR1 is SQVTM, CDR2 ANQGSEA, per germline. Losses at the gene ends were 7 bases for V and 2 bases for J; bases not matched to a gene: 15.

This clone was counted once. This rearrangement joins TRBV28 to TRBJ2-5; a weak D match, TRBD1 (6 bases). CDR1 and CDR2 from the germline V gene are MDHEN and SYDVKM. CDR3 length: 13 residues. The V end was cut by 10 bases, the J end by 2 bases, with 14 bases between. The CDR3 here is CATHRVDQETQYF. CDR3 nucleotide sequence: TGTGCCACCCACAGGGTAGATCAAGAGACCCAGTACTTC.

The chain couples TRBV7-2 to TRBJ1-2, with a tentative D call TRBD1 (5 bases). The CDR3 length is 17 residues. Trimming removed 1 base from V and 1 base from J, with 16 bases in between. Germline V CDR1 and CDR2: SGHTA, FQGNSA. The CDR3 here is CASSLELRGGGNYGYTF. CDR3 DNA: TGTGCCAGCAGCTTAGAGCTGCGGGGGGGAGGTAACTATGGCTACACCTTC. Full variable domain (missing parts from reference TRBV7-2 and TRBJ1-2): GAGVSQSPSNKVTEKGKDVELRCDPISGHTALYWYRQSLGQGLEFLIYFQGNSAPDKSGLPSDRFSAERTGGSVSTLTIQRTQQEDSAVYLCASSLELRGGGNYGYTFGSGTRLTVV.

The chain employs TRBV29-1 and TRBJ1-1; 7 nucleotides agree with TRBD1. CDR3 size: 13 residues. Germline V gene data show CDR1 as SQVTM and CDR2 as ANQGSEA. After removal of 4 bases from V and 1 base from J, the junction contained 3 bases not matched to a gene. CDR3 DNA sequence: TGCAGCGTTGGTGAGGGGGCGAACACTGAAGCTTTCTTT. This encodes CSVGEGANTEAFF.

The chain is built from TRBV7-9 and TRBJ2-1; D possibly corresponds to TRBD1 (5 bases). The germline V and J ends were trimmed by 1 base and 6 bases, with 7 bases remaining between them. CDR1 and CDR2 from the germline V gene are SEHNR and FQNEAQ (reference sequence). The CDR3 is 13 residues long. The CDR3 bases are TGTGCCAGCAGCTTAGTTGGGGCCAATGAGCAGTTCTTC. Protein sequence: CASSLVGANEQFF.

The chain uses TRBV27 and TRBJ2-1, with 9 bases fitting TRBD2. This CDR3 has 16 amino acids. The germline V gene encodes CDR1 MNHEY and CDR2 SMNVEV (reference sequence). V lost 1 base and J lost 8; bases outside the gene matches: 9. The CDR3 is CASSLYSGRGGDEQFF. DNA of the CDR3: TGTGCCAGCAGTTTATATAGCGGGAGAGGGGGGGATGAGCAGTTCTTC.

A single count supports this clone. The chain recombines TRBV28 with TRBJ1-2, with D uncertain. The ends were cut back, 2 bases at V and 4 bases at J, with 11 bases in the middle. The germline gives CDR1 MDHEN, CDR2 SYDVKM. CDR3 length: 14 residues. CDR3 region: CASSLSPGSYGYTF. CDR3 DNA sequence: TGTGCCAGCAGTTTAAGTCCGGGATCCTATGGCTACACCTTC.

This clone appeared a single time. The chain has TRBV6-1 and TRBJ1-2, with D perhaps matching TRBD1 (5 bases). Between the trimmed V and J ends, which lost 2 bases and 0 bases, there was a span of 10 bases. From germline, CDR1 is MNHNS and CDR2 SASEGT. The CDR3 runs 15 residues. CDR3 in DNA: TGTGCCAGCAGTGAAAGAACAGGCGCTAACTATGGCTACACCTTC. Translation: CASSERTGANYGYTF.

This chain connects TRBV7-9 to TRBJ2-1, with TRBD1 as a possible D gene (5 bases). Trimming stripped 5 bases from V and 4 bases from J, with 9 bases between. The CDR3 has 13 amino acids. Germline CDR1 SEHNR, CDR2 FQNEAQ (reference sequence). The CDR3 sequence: CASSTRQYNEQFF. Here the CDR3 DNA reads TGTGCCAGCAGCACCCGACAGTACAATGAGCAGTTCTTC.